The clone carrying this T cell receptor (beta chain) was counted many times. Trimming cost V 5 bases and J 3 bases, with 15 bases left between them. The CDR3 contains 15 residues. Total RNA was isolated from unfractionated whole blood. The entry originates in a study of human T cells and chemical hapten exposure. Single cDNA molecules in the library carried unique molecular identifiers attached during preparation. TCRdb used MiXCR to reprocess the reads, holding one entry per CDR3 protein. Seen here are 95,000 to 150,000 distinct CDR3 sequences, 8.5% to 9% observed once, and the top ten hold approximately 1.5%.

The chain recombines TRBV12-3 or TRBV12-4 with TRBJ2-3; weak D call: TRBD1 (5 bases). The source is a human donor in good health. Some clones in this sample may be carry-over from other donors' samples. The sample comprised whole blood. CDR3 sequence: CASSPPLGETDTQYF. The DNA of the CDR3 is TGTGCCAGCAGTCCGCCGTTAGGGGAAACAGATACGCAGTATTTT.